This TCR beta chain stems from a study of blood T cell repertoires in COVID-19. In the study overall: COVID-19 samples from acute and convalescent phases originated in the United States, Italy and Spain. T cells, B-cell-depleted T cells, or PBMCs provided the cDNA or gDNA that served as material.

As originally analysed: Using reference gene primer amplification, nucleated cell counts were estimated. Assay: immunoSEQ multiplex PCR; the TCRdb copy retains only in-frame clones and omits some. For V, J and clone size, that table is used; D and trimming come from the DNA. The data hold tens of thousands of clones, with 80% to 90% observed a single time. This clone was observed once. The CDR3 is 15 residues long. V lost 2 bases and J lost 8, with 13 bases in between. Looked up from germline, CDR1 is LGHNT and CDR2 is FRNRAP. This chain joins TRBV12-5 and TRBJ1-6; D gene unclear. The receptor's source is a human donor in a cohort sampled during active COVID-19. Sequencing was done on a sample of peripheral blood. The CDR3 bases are TGTGCTAGTGGTTTGCAAGGTGGCGGAGATTCACCCCTCCACTTT. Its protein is CASGLQGGGDSPLHF.